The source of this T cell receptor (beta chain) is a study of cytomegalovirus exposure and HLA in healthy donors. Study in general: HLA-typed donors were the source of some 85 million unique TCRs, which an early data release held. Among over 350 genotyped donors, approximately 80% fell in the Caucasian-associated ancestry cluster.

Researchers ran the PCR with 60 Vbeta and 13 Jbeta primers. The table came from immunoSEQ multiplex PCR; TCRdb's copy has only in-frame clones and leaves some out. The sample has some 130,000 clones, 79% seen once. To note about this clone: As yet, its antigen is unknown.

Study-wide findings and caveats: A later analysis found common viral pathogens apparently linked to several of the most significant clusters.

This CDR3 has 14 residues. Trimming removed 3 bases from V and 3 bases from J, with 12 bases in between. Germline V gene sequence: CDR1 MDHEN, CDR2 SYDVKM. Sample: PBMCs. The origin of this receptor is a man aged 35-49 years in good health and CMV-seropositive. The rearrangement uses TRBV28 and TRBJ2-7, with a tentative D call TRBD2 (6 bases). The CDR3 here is CASSLTREDYEQYF. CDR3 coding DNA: TGTGCCAGCAGTTTGACTAGGGAAGACTACGAGCAGTACTTC.